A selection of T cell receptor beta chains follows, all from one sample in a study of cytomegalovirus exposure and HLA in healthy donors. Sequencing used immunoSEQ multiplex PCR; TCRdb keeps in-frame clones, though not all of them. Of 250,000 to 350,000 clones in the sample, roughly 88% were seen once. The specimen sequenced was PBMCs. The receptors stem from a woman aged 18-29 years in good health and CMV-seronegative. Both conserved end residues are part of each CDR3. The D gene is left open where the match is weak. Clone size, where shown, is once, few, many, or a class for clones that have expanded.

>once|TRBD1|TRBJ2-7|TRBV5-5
TGTGCCAGCACCCCGGGACAGGTTACCTACGAGCAGTACTTC
CASTPGQVTYEQYF
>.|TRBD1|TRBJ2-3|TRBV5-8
TGTGCCAGCAGCTCCGGACAGGGGGCAATGATAGATACGCAGTATTTT
CASSSGQGAMIDTQYF
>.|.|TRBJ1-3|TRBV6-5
TGTGCCAGCACATGGGGGCGCGGGAACACCATATATTTT
CASTWGRGNTIYF
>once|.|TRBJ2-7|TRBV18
TGTGCCAGCTCCCGCATCCAGCGGCAGAGCTCCTACGAGCAGTACTTC
CASSRIQRQSSYEQYF
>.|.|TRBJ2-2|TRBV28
TGTGCCAGCAGTTTGAGTGTAATCGGGGAGCTGTTTTTT
CASSLSVIGELFF
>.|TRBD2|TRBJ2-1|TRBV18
TGTGCCAGCTCAGATCGTGTTGGACTAGCGGTGAACAATGAGCAGTTCTTC
CASSDRVGLAVNNEQFF
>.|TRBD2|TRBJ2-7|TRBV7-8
TGTGCCAGCAGCTTAGCTACAGGACTAGTGGCCTACGAGCAGTACTTC
CASSLATGLVAYEQYF
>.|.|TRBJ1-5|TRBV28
TGTGCCAGCAGTTTAAGCCCAGGCGACTATAGCAATCAGCCCCAGCATTTT
CASSLSPGDYSNQPQHF
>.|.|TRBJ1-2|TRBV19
TGTGCCAGTACCCCGGACAGCTATGGCTACACCTTC
CASTPDSYGYTF
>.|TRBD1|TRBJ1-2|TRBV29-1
TGCAGCGTGGTCCCGGGACAGGGAACGGGGTATGGCTACACCTTC
CSVVPGQGTGYGYTF
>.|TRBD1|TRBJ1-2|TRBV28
TGTGCCAGCGATAGGACAGGGAACTATGGCTACACCTTC
CASDRTGNYGYTF
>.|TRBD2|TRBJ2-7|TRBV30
TGTGCCTGGAGGTTGACTAGCGGCTTGACTTACGAGCAGTACTTC
CAWRLTSGLTYEQYF
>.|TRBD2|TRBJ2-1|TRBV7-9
TGTGCCAGCAGCGGGGCCGAAACTAGCGACAATGAGCAGTTCTTC
CASSGAETSDNEQFF
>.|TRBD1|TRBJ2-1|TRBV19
TGTGCCAGTAGACAGACAGGGGTTGGTAATGAGCAGTTCTTC
CASRQTGVGNEQFF
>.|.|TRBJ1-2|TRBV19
TGTGCCAGTAGTAAACAGGCGAACTATGGCTACACCTTC
CASSKQANYGYTF
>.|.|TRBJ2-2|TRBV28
TGTGCCAGCAGTTACGGGACCGGGGAGCTGTTTTTT
CASSYGTGELFF
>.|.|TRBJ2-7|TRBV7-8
TGTGCCAGCAGGCCAGACAGGTCCGTAAGTTTAAGTTACGAGCAGTACTTC
CASRPDRSVSLSYEQYF
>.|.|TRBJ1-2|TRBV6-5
TGTGCCAGCAGTTGGAACCCGGGGGTTGGCTACACCTTC
CASSWNPGVGYTF
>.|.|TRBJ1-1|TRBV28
TGTGCCAGCAGTTTTGGGAGGGGCACTAACACTGAAGCTTTCTTT
CASSFGRGTNTEAFF
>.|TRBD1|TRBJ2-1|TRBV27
TGTGCCAGCAGTCAGGGGGCGATCTACAATGAGCAGTTCTTC
CASSQGAIYNEQFF
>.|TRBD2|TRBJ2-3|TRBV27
TGTGCCAGCAGTTTATTAGGTAGCGGGAGGGCCCAAGATACGCAGTATTTT
CASSLLGSGRAQDTQYF
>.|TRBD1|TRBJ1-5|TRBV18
TGTGCCAGCTCATCACTACCCCCGAAAACGACAGGGGTGATTCAGCCCCAGCATTTT
CASSSLPPKTTGVIQPQHF
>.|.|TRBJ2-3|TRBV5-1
TGCGCCAGCAGCCGCCCAGGCCCCCCCACAGATACGCAGTATTTT
CASSRPGPPTDTQYF
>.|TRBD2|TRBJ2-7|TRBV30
TGTGCCTGGAGTGTACTAGTGGGACTAGCGGGAGACGAGCAGTACTTC
CAWSVLVGLAGDEQYF
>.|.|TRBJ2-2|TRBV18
TGTGCCAGCTCACCACCAACGTTAGACAGTTCTCGCGGGGAGCTGTTTTTT
CASSPPTLDSSRGELFF
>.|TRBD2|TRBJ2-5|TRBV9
TGTGCCAGCAGCGTATTCTCTAGCGGGAGGGCCGGGTCAGAGACCCAGTACTTC
CASSVFSSGRAGSETQYF